This TCR beta chain was profiled in a study of tumor-infiltrating lymphocytes in primary liver carcinoma. Study-wide context: Staging of the tumors gave T1-T3 N0M0, with widths of roughly 4.2 to 11 cm.

Germline assignment: CDR1 SNHLY and CDR2 FYNNEI. The CDR3 covers 14 residues. Co-extraction of both nucleic acids (RNA and DNA) used about 18-31 mg of unsorted bulk tissue. On this clonotype: Antigen unknown. Germline and junction disagree at one end, which may indicate a read error.

A constant-region primer primed TCR beta cDNA synthesis from about 0.55 ug of total RNA. Modified slightly, ARM-PCR produced TCR beta libraries over three nested multiplex PCR rounds. TRBV1-TRBV30 forward and Cbeta reverse primers drove the first two roughly 10-cycle rounds. One entry per CDR3 protein results from TCRdb running MiXCR on the multiplex PCR reads. Of around 79,000 distinct CDR3 sequences detected, roughly 72% appear once; the ten largest clones hold less than 30%. Study results and caveats: Lower overlap was observed for tumor-adjacent and tumor-blood pairs relative to tumor region pairs. The top-250-clone fraction was significantly higher in tumors than in blood (p = 0.039).

The sample consisted of tumor-adjacent normal liver tissue. The TCR sequence derives from a man aged 40-50 years with primary liver carcinoma and hepatitis B virus infection. The chain has TRBV2 and TRBJ2-2, with a tentative D call TRBD2 (5 bases). The CDR3 is CASSGVRNTGELLF. The CDR3 bases are TGTGCCAGCAGCGGGGTCAGGAACACCGGGGAGCTGCTTTTT.